This T cell receptor (beta chain) emerged from a study of cytomegalovirus exposure and HLA in healthy donors. Notes on this clone: Its antigen is not identified.

The PCR contained 60 Vbeta and 13 Jbeta primers. The assay was immunoSEQ multiplex PCR, and TCRdb's table has in-frame clones only and misses some. The data contain approximately 85,000 clones, 80% of them singletons. It was healthy bone marrow donors who served as donors. Germline lookup yields CDR1 LNHDA and CDR2 SQIVND (reference sequence). J lost 6 bases, V lost 4 bases, and 2 bases had no gene match. This CDR3 region has 14 residues. Whole-study results and caveats: In a later analysis, at a false discovery rate of 0.05, fewer than 20,000 TCR beta sequences were associated with HLA alleles. Per a prior analysis, the majority of TCR beta V segments were productive roughly 87% or roughly 30% of the time.

The V and J genes are TRBV19 and TRBJ2-3; 12 bases fit TRBD2. Sequences were obtained from PBMCs. The sequence came from a man aged 45-65 years in good health and CMV-seropositive. This chain's CDR3 is CASSRTSGKDTQYF. CDR3 nucleotides: TGTGCCAGTAGTAGGACTAGCGGGAAGGATACGCAGTATTTT.